The sequence of this TCR beta chain was determined in a study of blood T cell repertoires in COVID-19. Looking at the study overall: Collection of acute and convalescent COVID-19 samples took place in the United States, Italy and Spain. T cells, B-cell-depleted T cells, or PBMCs supplied cDNA or gDNA.

Assay: immunoSEQ multiplex PCR; the TCRdb copy retains only in-frame clones and omits some. The sample includes about 140,000 clones, 80% to 85% of them seen just once. This CDR3 region has 15 residues. Looked up from germline, CDR1 is SGHRS and CDR2 is YFSETQ. Trimming shortened V by 2 bases and J by 6 bases, and 14 bases separated the two germline ends. This rearrangement joins TRBV5-1 to TRBJ1-4; no reliable D call. Sequenced material: peripheral blood. The sequence was collected from a woman aged 55-69 years with acute or convalescent COVID-19. The DNA for the CDR3 is TGCGCCAGCAGCTTCCGGCCTGAGGCGGATGAAAAACTGTTTTTT. Amino acid sequence: CASSFRPEADEKLFF.